The entry that follows covers one T cell receptor beta chain sequence. Trimming cost V 5 bases and J 8 bases, with 10 bases left between them. CDR3 length: 12 residues. Germline V gives CDR1 SGHNT, CDR2 YENEEA. During the 2 weeks before they entered the study, exposed participants had met someone with a PCR-confirmed or clinician-diagnosed COVID-19 case. Measured with immunoSEQ multiplex PCR; TCRdb has only the in-frame clones, and not every one. The table records 300,000 to 400,000 clones, around 84% of them present only once. This record belongs to a study of blood T cell repertoires in COVID-19. Study information: Acute and convalescent COVID-19 specimens originated in the United States, Italy and Spain.

Sequences were obtained from PBMCs or T cells enriched from blood (not recorded which). The clonotype comes from a woman aged 30 to 39 who had been exposed to COVID-19. This chain uses TRBV11-3 with TRBJ2-1; no clear D. The CDR3 reads CASSQTGYEQFF. In nucleotides, the CDR3 is TGTGCCAGCAGCCAGACGGGTTATGAGCAGTTCTTC.